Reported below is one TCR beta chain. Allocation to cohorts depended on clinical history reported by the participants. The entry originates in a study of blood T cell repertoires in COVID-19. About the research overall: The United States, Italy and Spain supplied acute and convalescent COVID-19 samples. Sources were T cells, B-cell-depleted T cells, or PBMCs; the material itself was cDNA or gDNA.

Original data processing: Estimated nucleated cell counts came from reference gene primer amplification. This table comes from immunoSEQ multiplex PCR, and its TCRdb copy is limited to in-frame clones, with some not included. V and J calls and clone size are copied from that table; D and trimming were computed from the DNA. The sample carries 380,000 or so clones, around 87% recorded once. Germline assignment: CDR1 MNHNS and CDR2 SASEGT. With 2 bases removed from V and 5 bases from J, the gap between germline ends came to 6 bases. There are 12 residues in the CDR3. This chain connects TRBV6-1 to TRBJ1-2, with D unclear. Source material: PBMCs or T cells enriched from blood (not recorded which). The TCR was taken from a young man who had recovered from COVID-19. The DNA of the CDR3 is TGTGCCAGCAGTGAACAGGAATATGGCTACACCTTC. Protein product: CASSEQEYGYTF.